The 10 T cell receptor beta chains below were found in one sample sequenced in a study of cytomegalovirus exposure and HLA in healthy donors. Primers included in the PCR were 60 Vbeta and 13 Jbeta primers. Repertoires were generated with immunoSEQ multiplex PCR, while TCRdb's copy carries only in-frame clones and drops some. The sample yields about 120,000 clones, 80% seen once. Sequencing input: PBMCs. These receptors originate from a female donor in good health and CMV-seropositive.

V is TRBV5-6 and J is TRBJ1-5; D might be TRBD1 (6 bases). Per the germline V gene, CDR1 is SGHDT and CDR2 is YYEEEE. The CDR3 loop spans 14 amino acids. With 4 bases removed from V and 1 base from J, the gap between germline ends came to 9 bases. In DNA form, the CDR3 reads TGTGCCAGCAGCCCACAGGGAAGCAATCAGCCCCAGCATTTT. Amino acid sequence: CASSPQGSNQPQHF. Using reference TRBV5-6 and TRBJ1-5 for the parts outside the CDR3, the full variable domain is DAGVTQSPTHLIKTRGQQVTLRCSPKSGHDTVSWYQQALGQGPQFIFQYYEEEERQRGNFPDRFSGHQFPNYSSELNVNALLLGDSALYLCASSPQGSNQPQHFGDGTRLSIL.

The chain couples TRBV4-2 to TRBJ2-2, with TRBD1 matching 7 bases. After removal of 3 bases from V and 2 bases from J, the junction contained 6 bases not matched to a gene. CDR3 size: 16 residues. CDR1 and CDR2 from the germline V gene are LGHNA and YNFKEQ. The CDR3 DNA follows: TGTGCCAGCAGCCATCCTGGGACAGCCAACACCGGGGAGCTGTTTTTT. It is translated as CASSHPGTANTGELFF.

This clone was counted only a few times. Its ends do not fully match the called genes, so a read error is possible. The CDR3 sequence: CSSSRRRQGSTGELFF. CDR3 nucleotides: TGTTCCAGCAGCCGAAGAAGACAGGGAAGTACCGGGGAGCTGTTTTTT. This chain uses TRBV7-9 with TRBJ2-2; 7 positions match TRBD1. Germline V CDR1 and CDR2: SEHNR, FQNEAQ (reference sequence). CDR3 length: 16 amino acids. Full variable domain (missing parts from reference TRBV7-9 and TRBJ2-2): DTGVSQNPRHKITKRGQNVTFRCDPISEHNRLYWYRQTLGQGPEFLTYFQNEAQLEKSRLLSDRFSAERPKGSFSTLEIQRTEQGDSAMYLCSSSRRRQGSTGELFFGEGSRLTVL.

This clone has a single count. The gene calls are TRBV7-3 and TRBJ2-2; 8 bases are shared with TRBD2. The CDR3 extends over 16 amino acids. V shed 5 bases and J 5 bases; nucleotides not matched to a gene: 10. Germline values: CDR1 SGHTA, CDR2 FQGTGA. The CDR3 coding sequence is TGTGCCAGCAGCCCCGCGGGACTAGTGGAGACCGGGGAGCTGTTTTTT. Translating gives CASSPAGLVETGELFF.

The chain couples TRBV6-1 to TRBJ1-2; TRBD1 is a possible D gene (5 bases). Germline CDR1 reads MNHNS; CDR2 reads SASEGT. The CDR3 totals 15 residues. V was trimmed by 3 bases and J by 4 bases, leaving 15 bases between them. CDR3 in amino acids: CASSDRRQTAYGYTF. The CDR3 DNA is TGTGCCAGCAGTGACCGAAGACAGACCGCCTATGGCTACACCTTC.

The chain couples TRBV19 to TRBJ1-6; 7 nucleotides align to TRBD1. CDR1 and CDR2 (germline): LNHDA, SQIVND (reference sequence). This CDR3 contains 18 residues. The trim removed 7 bases at V and 11 bases at J, leaving 23 bases unmatched. The CDR3 DNA is TGTGCCAGTACCCTGGATGGATCCGGGACAGCTGCCGGGACACCCCTCCACTTT. This gives the protein CASTLDGSGTAAGTPLHF.

The genes are TRBV2 and TRBJ1-2, with D unresolved. V was clipped by 6 bases and J by 4 bases, with 12 bases between them. Germline loops: CDR1 SNHLY, CDR2 FYNNEI. The CDR3 totals 13 residues. The CDR3 coding sequence is TGTGCCAGCAGAAACCGGGAACTCTATGGCTACACCTTC. It specifies CASRNRELYGYTF.

The chain links TRBV7-3 to TRBJ1-1; TRBD1 is a possible D gene (5 bases). The germline V gene encodes CDR1 SGHTA and CDR2 FQGTGA. The CDR3 runs to 13 residues. V lost 4 bases and J 6 bases, leaving 12 bases between the germline ends. The CDR3: CASSYSTVSEAFF. The CDR3, as DNA: TGTGCCAGCAGCTATTCGACAGTATCTGAAGCTTTCTTT.

The chain recombines TRBV19 with TRBJ1-5; D gene uncertain. From germline, CDR1 is LNHDA and CDR2 SQIVND (reference sequence). Trimming shortened V by 6 bases and J by 7 bases, and 10 bases separated the two germline ends. This CDR3 has 12 residues. As DNA, the CDR3 is TGTGCCAGTAGAAGTCCCTACCAGCCCCAGCATTTT. Its translation: CASRSPYQPQHF. Full variable domain (missing parts from reference TRBV19 and TRBJ1-5): DGGITQSPKYLFRKEGQNVTLSCEQNLNHDAMYWYRQDPGQGLRLIYYSQIVNDFQKGDIAEGYSVSREKKESFPLTVTSAQKNPTAFYLCASRSPYQPQHFGDGTRLSIL.

This clone was counted between two and nine times. This chain joins TRBV7-9 and TRBJ1-5; 10 bases are shared with TRBD1. The CDR3 covers 15 residues. Trimming cost V 1 base and J 7 bases; bases outside gene matches: 4. Germline-derived CDR1 and CDR2 are SEHNR and FQNEAQ (reference sequence). The CDR3 nucleotides read TGTGCCAGCAGCTTAGGGGGACAGGGGAAACAGCCCCAGCATTTT. It codes for CASSLGGQGKQPQHF.